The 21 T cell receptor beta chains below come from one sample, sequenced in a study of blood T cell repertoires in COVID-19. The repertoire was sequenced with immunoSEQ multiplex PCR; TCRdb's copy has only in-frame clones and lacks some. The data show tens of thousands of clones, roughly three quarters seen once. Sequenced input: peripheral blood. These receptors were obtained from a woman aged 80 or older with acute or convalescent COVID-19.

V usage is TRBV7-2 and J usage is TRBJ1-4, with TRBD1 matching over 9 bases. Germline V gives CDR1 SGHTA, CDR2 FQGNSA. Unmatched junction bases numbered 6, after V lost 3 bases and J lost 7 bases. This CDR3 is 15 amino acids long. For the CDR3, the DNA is TGTGCCAGCAGCTTGGGATCGACAGGGGGTGAAAAACTGTTTTTT. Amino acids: CASSLGSTGGEKLFF.

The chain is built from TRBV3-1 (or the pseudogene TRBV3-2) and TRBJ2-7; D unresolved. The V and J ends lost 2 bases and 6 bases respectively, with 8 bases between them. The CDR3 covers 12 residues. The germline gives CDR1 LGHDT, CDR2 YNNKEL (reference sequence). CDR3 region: CASSQPLGEQYF. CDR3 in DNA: TGTGCCAGCAGCCAACCTCTCGGCGAGCAGTACTTC.

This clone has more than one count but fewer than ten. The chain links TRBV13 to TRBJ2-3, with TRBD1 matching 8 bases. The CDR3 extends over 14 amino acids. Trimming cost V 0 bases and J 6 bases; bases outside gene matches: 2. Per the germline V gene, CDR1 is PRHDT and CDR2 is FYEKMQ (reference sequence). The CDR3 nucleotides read TGTGCCAGCAGCTTAGGCACAGGGGGGGATACGCAGTATTTT. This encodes CASSLGTGGDTQYF.

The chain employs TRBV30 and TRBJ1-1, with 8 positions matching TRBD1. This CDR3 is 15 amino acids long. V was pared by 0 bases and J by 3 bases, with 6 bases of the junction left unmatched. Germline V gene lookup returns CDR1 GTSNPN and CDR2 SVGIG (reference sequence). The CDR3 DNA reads TGTGCCTGGAGTGTCCAGGGGGCTGGGGACACTGAAGCTTTCTTT. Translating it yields CAWSVQGAGDTEAFF.

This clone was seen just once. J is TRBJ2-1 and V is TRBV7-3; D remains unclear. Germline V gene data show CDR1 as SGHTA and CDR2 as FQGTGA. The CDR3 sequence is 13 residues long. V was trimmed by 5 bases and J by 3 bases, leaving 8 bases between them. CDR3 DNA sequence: TGTGCCAGCAGCCAAGAGAACTACAATGAGCAGTTCTTC. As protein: CASSQENYNEQFF.

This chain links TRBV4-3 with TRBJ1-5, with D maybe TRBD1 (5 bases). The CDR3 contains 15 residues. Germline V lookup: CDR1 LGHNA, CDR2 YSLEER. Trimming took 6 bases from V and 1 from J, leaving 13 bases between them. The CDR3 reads CASRSRAGSNQPQHF. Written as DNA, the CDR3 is TGCGCCAGCAGGTCCAGGGCAGGGAGCAATCAGCCCCAGCATTTT.

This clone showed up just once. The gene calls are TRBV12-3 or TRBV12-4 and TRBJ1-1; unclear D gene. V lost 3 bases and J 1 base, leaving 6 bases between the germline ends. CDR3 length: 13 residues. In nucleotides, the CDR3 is TGTGCCAGCAGTTTGCAGGCGAACACTGAAGCTTTCTTT. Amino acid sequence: CASSLQANTEAFF.

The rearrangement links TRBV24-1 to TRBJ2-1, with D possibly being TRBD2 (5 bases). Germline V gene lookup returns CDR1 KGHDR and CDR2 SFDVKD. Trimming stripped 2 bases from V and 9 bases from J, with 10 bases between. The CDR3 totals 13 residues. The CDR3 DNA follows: TGTGCCACCAGTGATTCCGGACTCAGTGAGCAGTTCTTC. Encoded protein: CATSDSGLSEQFF.

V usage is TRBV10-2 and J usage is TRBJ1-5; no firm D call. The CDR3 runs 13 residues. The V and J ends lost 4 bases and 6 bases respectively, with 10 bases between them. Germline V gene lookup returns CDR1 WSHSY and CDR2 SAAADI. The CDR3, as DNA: TGCGCCAGCAGTGTAAGGGAGGCTCAGCCCCAGCATTTT. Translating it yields CASSVREAQPQHF.

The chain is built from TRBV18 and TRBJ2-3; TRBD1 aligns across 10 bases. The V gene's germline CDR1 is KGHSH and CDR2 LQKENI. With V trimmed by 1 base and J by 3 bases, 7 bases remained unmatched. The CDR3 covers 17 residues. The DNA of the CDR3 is TGTGCCAGCTCACCACTACCGGGACAGGGGAAGACAGATACGCAGTATTTT. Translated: CASSPLPGQGKTDTQYF.

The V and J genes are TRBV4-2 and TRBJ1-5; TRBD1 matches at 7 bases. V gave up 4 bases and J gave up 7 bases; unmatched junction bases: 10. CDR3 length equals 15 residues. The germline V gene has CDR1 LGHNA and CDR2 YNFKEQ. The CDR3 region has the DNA TGTGCCAGCAGCCCGGCGACAGGGCTAAGACAGCCCCAGCATTTT. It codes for CASSPATGLRQPQHF.

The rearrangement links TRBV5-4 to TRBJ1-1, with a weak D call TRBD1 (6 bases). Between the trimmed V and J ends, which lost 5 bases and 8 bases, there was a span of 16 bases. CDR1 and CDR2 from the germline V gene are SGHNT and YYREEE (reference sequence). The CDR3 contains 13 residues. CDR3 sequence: CASRLGGAFEAFF. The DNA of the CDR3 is TGTGCCAGCAGACTGGGGGGGGCTTTCGAAGCTTTCTTT.

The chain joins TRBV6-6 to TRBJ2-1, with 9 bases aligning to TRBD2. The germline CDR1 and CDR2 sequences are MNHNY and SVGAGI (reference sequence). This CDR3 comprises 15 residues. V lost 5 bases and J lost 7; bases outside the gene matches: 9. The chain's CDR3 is CASSVFSGSGNEQFF. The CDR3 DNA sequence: TGTGCCAGCAGTGTTTTTAGCGGGAGTGGGAATGAGCAGTTCTTC.

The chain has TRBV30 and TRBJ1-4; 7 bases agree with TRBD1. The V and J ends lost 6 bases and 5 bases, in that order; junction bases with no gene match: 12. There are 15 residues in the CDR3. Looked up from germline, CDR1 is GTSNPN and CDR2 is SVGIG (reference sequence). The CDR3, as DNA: TGTGCCTGTAATTCGCGCCGGGACAGAAATGAAAAACTGTTTTTT. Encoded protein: CACNSRRDRNEKLFF. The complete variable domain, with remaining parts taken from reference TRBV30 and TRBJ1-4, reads SQTIHQWPATLVQPVGSPLSLECTVEGTSNPNLYWYRQAAGRGLQLLFYSVGIGQISSEVPQNLSASRPQDRQFILSSKKLLLSDSGFYLCACNSRRDRNEKLFFGSGTQLSVL.

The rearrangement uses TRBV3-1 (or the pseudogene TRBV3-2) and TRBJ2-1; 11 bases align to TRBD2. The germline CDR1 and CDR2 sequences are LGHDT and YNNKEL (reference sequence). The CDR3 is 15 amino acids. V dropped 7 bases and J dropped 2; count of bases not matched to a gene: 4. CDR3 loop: CASTSTSGAYNEQFF. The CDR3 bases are TGTGCCAGCACCTCGACTAGCGGGGCCTACAATGAGCAGTTCTTC.

This chain's CDR3 is CASSRPGQGKVTEAFF. Written as DNA, the CDR3 is TGTGCCAGCAGCCGACCGGGACAGGGTAAGGTCACTGAAGCTTTCTTT. The J gene is TRBJ1-1, the V gene TRBV28, with 9 bases fitting TRBD1. Per germline, CDR1 MDHEN and CDR2 SYDVKM. V lost 6 bases and J lost 4; bases outside the gene matches: 12. CDR3 length: 16 amino acids.

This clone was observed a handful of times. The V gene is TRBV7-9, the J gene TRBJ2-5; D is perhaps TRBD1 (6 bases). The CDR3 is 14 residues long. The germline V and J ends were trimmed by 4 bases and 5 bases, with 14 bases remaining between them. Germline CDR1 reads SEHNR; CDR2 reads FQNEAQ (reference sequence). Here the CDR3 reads CASSYQGWAETQYF. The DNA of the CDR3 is TGTGCCAGCAGCTACCAGGGGTGGGCTGAGACCCAGTACTTC.

The CDR3 coding sequence is TGCGCCAGCAGCCAGGCCGGGACAAAAACCTACGAGCAGTACTTC. It specifies CASSQAGTKTYEQYF. The chain links TRBV4-1 to TRBJ2-7, with D tentatively TRBD1 (6 bases). This CDR3 spans 15 amino acids. V was cut by 3 bases and J by 2 bases, with 14 bases left in between. Germline V gene data show CDR1 as MGHRA and CDR2 as YSYEKL.

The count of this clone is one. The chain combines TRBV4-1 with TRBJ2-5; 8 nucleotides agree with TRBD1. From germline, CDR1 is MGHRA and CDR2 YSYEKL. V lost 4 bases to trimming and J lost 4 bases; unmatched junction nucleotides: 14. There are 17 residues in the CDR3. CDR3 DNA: TGCGCCAGCAGCCCCACCGGACAGGGAACGGTGGGAGAGACCCAGTACTTC. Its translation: CASSPTGQGTVGETQYF.

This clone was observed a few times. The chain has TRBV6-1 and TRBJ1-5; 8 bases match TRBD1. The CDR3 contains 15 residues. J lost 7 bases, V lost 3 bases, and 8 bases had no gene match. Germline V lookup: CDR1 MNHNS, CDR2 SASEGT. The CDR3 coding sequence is TGTGCCAGCAGTGAGTTACAGGGGGTTGAACAGCCCCAGCATTTT. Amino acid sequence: CASSELQGVEQPQHF.

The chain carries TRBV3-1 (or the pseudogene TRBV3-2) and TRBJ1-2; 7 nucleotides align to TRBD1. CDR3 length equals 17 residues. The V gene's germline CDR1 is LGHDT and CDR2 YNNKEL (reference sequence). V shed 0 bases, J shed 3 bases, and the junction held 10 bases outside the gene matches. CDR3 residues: CASSQDMGTGAYYGYTF. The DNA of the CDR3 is TGTGCCAGCAGCCAAGATATGGGCACAGGGGCATACTATGGCTACACCTTC.